A selection of T cell receptor beta chains follows, all from one sample in a study of CD8+CD57+ T cells in acquired aplastic anemia. TCRdb reanalysed the reads using MiXCR and keeps one entry per CDR3 protein. The sample lists under 250,000 distinct CDR3 sequences, around half seen once, with approximately 8% in the top ten. The specimen sequenced was sorted CD4+, CD8+, or CD8+CD57+ T cells (not recorded which) from PBMCs. These receptors all come from a human donor with aplastic anemia. Each CDR3 is given with its conserved first and last residue. A D gene is named only where the DNA matches it firmly. Not all rows give a size; the values are once, few, many and, for expanded clones, a class.

v_gene: TRBV19
j_gene: TRBJ1-6
abundance: once
d_gene: TRBD1
CDR3aa: CASSPGQEMRRYSPLHF
CDR3nt: TGTGCCAGTAGTCCGGGACAGGAAATGAGGCGTTATTCACCCCTCCACTTT

v_gene: TRBV29-1
j_gene: TRBJ2-1
abundance: many
d_gene: NA
CDR3aa: CSVEDPDAATYNEQFF
CDR3nt: TGCAGCGTTGAAGATCCGGATGCGGCGACCTACAATGAGCAGTTCTTC

v_gene: TRBV7-3
j_gene: TRBJ2-3
abundance: NA
d_gene: TRBD1
CDR3aa: CASSPIEGITGTRGDTQYF
CDR3nt: TGTGCCAGCAGCCCCATCGAGGGGATTACCGGGACCAGGGGGGATACGCAGTATTTT

v_gene: TRBV13
j_gene: TRBJ1-1
abundance: NA
d_gene: NA
CDR3aa: CASSAPTMDTEAFF
CDR3nt: TGTGCCAGCAGCGCACCGACAATGGACACTGAAGCTTTCTTT

v_gene: TRBV10-3
j_gene: TRBJ1-2
abundance: NA
d_gene: NA
CDR3aa: CASSLRGDGYTF
CDR3nt: TGTGCCAGCAGTTTGCGTGGGGATGGCTACACCTTC

v_gene: TRBV10-3
j_gene: TRBJ2-7
abundance: NA
d_gene: TRBD2
CDR3aa: CASSYQRLEAGGHYEQYF
CDR3nt: TGTGCCAGCAGTTACCAACGACTAGAAGCGGGGGGCCACTACGAGCAGTACTTC

v_gene: TRBV27
j_gene: TRBJ2-7
abundance: many
d_gene: NA
CDR3aa: CASSLGRGSEQYF
CDR3nt: TGTGCCAGCAGCTTAGGTCGGGGTTCGGAGCAGTACTTC

v_gene: TRBV9
j_gene: TRBJ1-4
abundance: NA
d_gene: TRBD1
CDR3aa: CASSATGGGEKLFF
CDR3nt: TGTGCCAGCAGCGCTACAGGGGGTGGCGAAAAACTGTTTTTT

v_gene: TRBV2
j_gene: TRBJ2-5
abundance: NA
d_gene: NA
CDR3aa: CASSEAPLAETQYF
CDR3nt: TGTGCCAGCAGTGAAGCCCCTCTAGCGGAGACCCAGTACTTC

v_gene: TRBV6-1
j_gene: TRBJ2-7
abundance: NA
d_gene: NA
CDR3aa: CASSSRVSGTQFFHEQYF
CDR3nt: TGTGCCAGCAGTTCTAGAGTTTCCGGGACCCAATTTTTCCACGAGCAGTACTTC

v_gene: TRBV20-1
j_gene: TRBJ2-7
abundance: NA
d_gene: NA
CDR3aa: CSASREGDSYEQYF
CDR3nt: TGCAGTGCTAGTCGGGAGGGGGACAGCTACGAGCAGTACTTC

v_gene: TRBV4-2
j_gene: TRBJ2-7
abundance: many
d_gene: NA
CDR3aa: CASSQDFAGAENVGQYF
CDR3nt: TGTGCCAGCAGCCAAGACTTCGCAGGGGCAGAAAACGTGGGGCAGTACTTC

v_gene: TRBV4-2
j_gene: TRBJ2-5
abundance: NA
d_gene: TRBD2
CDR3aa: CASSQDSLAGDETQYF
CDR3nt: TGTGCCAGCAGCCAAGATTCCCTAGCGGGAGATGAGACCCAGTACTTC

v_gene: TRBV7-3
j_gene: TRBJ1-2
abundance: NA
d_gene: NA
CDR3aa: CASSQDLGAGGSYGYTF
CDR3nt: TGCGCCAGCAGCCAAGATCTGGGGGCGGGGGGCTCCTATGGCTACACCTTC

v_gene: TRBV20-1
j_gene: TRBJ2-7
abundance: few
d_gene: TRBD2
CDR3aa: CSGGGLTSYEQYF
CDR3nt: TGCAGTGGGGGGGGACTCACTTCCTACGAGCAGTACTTC

v_gene: TRBV7-2
j_gene: TRBJ1-2
abundance: NA
d_gene: NA
CDR3aa: CASSLGAGAGYTF
CDR3nt: TGTGCCAGCAGTTTAGGGGCAGGGGCTGGCTACACCTTC

v_gene: TRBV28
j_gene: TRBJ2-5
abundance: NA
d_gene: TRBD2
CDR3aa: CASRMTSGTTQETQYF
CDR3nt: TGTGCCAGCAGGATGACTAGCGGGACTACACAAGAGACCCAGTACTTC

v_gene: TRBV25-1
j_gene: TRBJ1-2
abundance: NA
d_gene: TRBD1
CDR3aa: CASSLALRGPYGYTF
CDR3nt: TGTGCCAGCAGCTTAGCGCTGAGGGGGCCCTATGGCTACACCTTC

v_gene: TRBV7-8
j_gene: TRBJ2-3
abundance: many
d_gene: TRBD2
CDR3aa: CASSPMVLAGGPGTDTQYF
CDR3nt: TGTGCCAGCAGCCCCATGGTCCTAGCGGGAGGGCCGGGCACAGATACGCAGTATTTT

v_gene: TRBV29-1
j_gene: TRBJ1-2
abundance: many
d_gene: TRBD1
CDR3aa: CSGGTETYGYTF
CDR3nt: TGCAGCGGTGGGACAGAGACTTATGGCTACACCTTC

v_gene: TRBV6-2/TRBV6-3
j_gene: TRBJ2-3
abundance: many
d_gene: NA
CDR3aa: CASSYSSPTDTQYF
CDR3nt: TGTGCCAGCAGTTATTCTTCTCCCACAGATACGCAGTATTTT

v_gene: TRBV28
j_gene: TRBJ2-7
abundance: NA
d_gene: NA
CDR3aa: CASNLGGGYEQYF
CDR3nt: TGTGCCAGCAATTTGGGAGGTGGTTACGAGCAGTACTTC

v_gene: TRBV7-8
j_gene: TRBJ2-3
abundance: many
d_gene: TRBD1
CDR3aa: CASSPKGTADTQYF
CDR3nt: TGTGCCAGCAGCCCAAAGGGGACAGCTGATACGCAGTATTTT

v_gene: TRBV2
j_gene: TRBJ2-1
abundance: NA
d_gene: NA
CDR3aa: CASLGLEQFF
CDR3nt: TGTGCCAGCCTAGGGCTAGAACAGTTCTTC

v_gene: TRBV11-1
j_gene: TRBJ2-3
abundance: NA
d_gene: TRBD1
CDR3aa: CASSPGQGASDTQYF
CDR3nt: TGTGCCAGCAGCCCGGGACAGGGGGCCTCAGATACGCAGTATTTT

v_gene: TRBV6-5
j_gene: TRBJ2-1
abundance: few
d_gene: TRBD2
CDR3aa: CASSVAGTSGSAYNEQFF
CDR3nt: TGTGCCAGCAGTGTTGCCGGGACTAGCGGCTCTGCCTACAATGAGCAGTTCTTC

v_gene: TRBV27
j_gene: TRBJ1-2
abundance: NA
d_gene: NA
CDR3aa: CASSNSMGGGYTF
CDR3nt: TGTGCCAGCAGCAACTCCATGGGGGGGGGCTACACCTTC

v_gene: TRBV7-9
j_gene: TRBJ2-5
abundance: many
d_gene: TRBD1
CDR3aa: CASSPQPTGGLETQYF
CDR3nt: TGTGCCAGCAGCCCGCAGCCCACAGGGGGCTTGGAGACCCAGTACTTC

v_gene: TRBV6-5
j_gene: TRBJ1-6
abundance: many
d_gene: NA
CDR3aa: CASSSGSSYNSPLHF
CDR3nt: TGTGCCAGCAGTTCTGGCAGCTCCTATAATTCACCCCTCCACTTT

v_gene: TRBV6-4
j_gene: TRBJ2-7
abundance: few
d_gene: TRBD2
CDR3aa: CASSEQGTSGSEQYF
CDR3nt: TGTGCCAGCAGTGAGCAAGGGACTAGCGGGAGCGAGCAGTACTTC

v_gene: TRBV28
j_gene: TRBJ2-7
abundance: many
d_gene: NA
CDR3aa: CASTYVGSDEQYF
CDR3nt: TGTGCCAGCACCTATGTGGGGTCCGACGAGCAGTACTTC

v_gene: TRBV10-3
j_gene: TRBJ1-2
abundance: NA
d_gene: TRBD1
CDR3aa: CAISESRDRVRLGYGYTF
CDR3nt: TGTGCCATCAGTGAGTCTCGGGACAGGGTGAGACTCGGATATGGCTACACCTTC

v_gene: TRBV5-5
j_gene: TRBJ1-1
abundance: many
d_gene: NA
CDR3aa: CASSLGSGAYTEAFF
CDR3nt: TGTGCCAGCAGCTTGGGTTCGGGGGCATACACTGAAGCTTTCTTT

v_gene: TRBV10-3
j_gene: TRBJ1-2
abundance: once
d_gene: NA
CDR3aa: CAISDYSLDGYTF
CDR3nt: TGTGCCATCAGTGATTACAGCTTAGATGGCTACACCTTC

v_gene: TRBV6-6
j_gene: TRBJ1-1
abundance: NA
d_gene: NA
CDR3aa: CASRAGAINTEAFF
CDR3nt: TGTGCCAGCAGAGCAGGGGCCATAAACACTGAAGCTTTCTTT

v_gene: TRBV6-1
j_gene: TRBJ1-5
abundance: many
d_gene: TRBD1
CDR3aa: CASSESEGQGNQPQHF
CDR3nt: TGTGCCAGCAGTGAGTCTGAGGGACAGGGCAATCAGCCCCAGCATTTT

v_gene: TRBV27
j_gene: TRBJ1-5
abundance: few
d_gene: NA
CDR3aa: CASSLTGYSNQPQHF
CDR3nt: TGTGCCAGCAGTTTAACGGGGTATAGCAATCAGCCCCAGCATTTT

v_gene: TRBV2
j_gene: TRBJ2-1
abundance: NA
d_gene: NA
CDR3aa: CACSARLLSGNEQFF
CDR3nt: NA

v_gene: TRBV2
j_gene: TRBJ2-7
abundance: NA
d_gene: NA
CDR3aa: CASSFGGGLHF
CDR3nt: TGTGCCAGCAGTTTTGGAGGGGGCCTGCACTTC

v_gene: TRBV7-3
j_gene: TRBJ1-4
abundance: NA
d_gene: TRBD1
CDR3aa: CASSATRDRFEKLFF
CDR3nt: TGTGCCAGCAGCGCCACTCGGGACAGGTTCGAAAAACTGTTTTTT

v_gene: TRBV7-9
j_gene: TRBJ2-3
abundance: many
d_gene: NA
CDR3aa: CASSLTGRVADTQYF
CDR3nt: TGTGCCAGCAGCTTAACAGGGCGCGTCGCAGATACGCAGTATTTT

v_gene: TRBV19
j_gene: TRBJ2-1
abundance: many
d_gene: TRBD2
CDR3aa: CASSIWTSGGPYNEQFF
CDR3nt: TGTGCCAGTAGTATCTGGACTAGCGGGGGACCCTACAATGAGCAGTTCTTC

v_gene: TRBV27
j_gene: TRBJ2-3
abundance: many
d_gene: NA
CDR3aa: CASSTTRVQYF
CDR3nt: TGTGCCAGCAGTACGACTAGAGTGCAGTATTTT

v_gene: TRBV2
j_gene: TRBJ1-2
abundance: NA
d_gene: TRBD1
CDR3aa: CASSGQGPDGYTF
CDR3nt: TGTGCCAGCAGTGGACAGGGACCAGATGGCTACACCTTC

v_gene: TRBV7-9
j_gene: TRBJ1-2
abundance: few
d_gene: TRBD1
CDR3aa: CASSSSGDRAYGYTF
CDR3nt: TGTGCCAGCAGCAGTAGCGGGGACAGGGCCTATGGCTACACCTTC

v_gene: TRBV7-2
j_gene: TRBJ2-7
abundance: many
d_gene: NA
CDR3aa: CASSLFGGETYEQYF
CDR3nt: TGTGCCAGCAGCTTATTCGGAGGAGAAACCTACGAGCAGTACTTC

v_gene: TRBV4-3
j_gene: TRBJ2-7
abundance: NA
d_gene: NA
CDR3aa: CASSQVRGTYEQYF
CDR3nt: TGCGCCAGCAGCCAAGTGAGGGGTACCTACGAGCAGTACTTC

v_gene: TRBV29-1
j_gene: TRBJ1-1
abundance: NA
d_gene: NA
CDR3aa: CSVPLATEAFF
CDR3nt: TGCAGCGTCCCCCTTGCGACTGAAGCTTTCTTT

v_gene: TRBV27
j_gene: TRBJ2-3
abundance: few
d_gene: NA
CDR3aa: CASSLVGTTDTQYF
CDR3nt: TGTGCCAGCAGTTTAGTGGGGACCACAGATACGCAGTATTTT

v_gene: TRBV7-6
j_gene: TRBJ1-1
abundance: many
d_gene: NA
CDR3aa: CASSQERVNTEAFF
CDR3nt: TGTGCCAGCAGCCAAGAGAGGGTTAACACTGAAGCTTTCTTT

v_gene: TRBV19
j_gene: TRBJ2-1
abundance: NA
d_gene: TRBD1
CDR3aa: CASSNYGTGNNEQFF
CDR3nt: TGTGCCAGTAGTAATTACGGGACAGGCAACAATGAGCAGTTCTTC

v_gene: TRBV20-1
j_gene: TRBJ2-1
abundance: many
d_gene: NA
CDR3aa: CSARPRTKTYNEQFF
CDR3nt: TGCAGTGCTAGGCCCCGGACTAAAACCTACAATGAGCAGTTCTTC

v_gene: TRBV7-9
j_gene: TRBJ2-2
abundance: NA
d_gene: NA
CDR3aa: CASSPPAGELFF
CDR3nt: TGTGCCAGCAGCCCTCCCGCCGGGGAGCTGTTTTTT